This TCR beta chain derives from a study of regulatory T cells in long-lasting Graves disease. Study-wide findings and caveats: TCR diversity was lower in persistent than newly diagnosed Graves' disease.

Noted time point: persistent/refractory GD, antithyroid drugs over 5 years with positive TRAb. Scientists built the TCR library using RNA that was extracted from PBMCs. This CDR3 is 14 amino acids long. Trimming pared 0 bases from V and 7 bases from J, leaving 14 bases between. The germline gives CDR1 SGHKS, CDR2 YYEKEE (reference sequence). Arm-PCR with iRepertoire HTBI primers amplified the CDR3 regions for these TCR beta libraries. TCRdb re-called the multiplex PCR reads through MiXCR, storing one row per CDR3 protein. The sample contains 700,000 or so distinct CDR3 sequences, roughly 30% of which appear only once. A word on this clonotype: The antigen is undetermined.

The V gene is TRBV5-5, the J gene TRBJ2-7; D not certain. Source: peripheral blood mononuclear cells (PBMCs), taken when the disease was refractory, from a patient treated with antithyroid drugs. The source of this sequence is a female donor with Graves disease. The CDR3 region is CASSLGGYIGEQYF. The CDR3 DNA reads TGTGCCAGCAGCTTGGGTGGTTATATCGGGGAGCAGTACTTC. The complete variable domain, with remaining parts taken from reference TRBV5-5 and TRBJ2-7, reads DAGVTQSPTHLIKTRGQQVTLRCSPISGHKSVSWYQQVLGQGPQFIFQYYEKEERGRGNFPDRFSARQFPNYSSELNVNALLLGDSALYLCASSLGGYIGEQYFGPGTRLTVT.